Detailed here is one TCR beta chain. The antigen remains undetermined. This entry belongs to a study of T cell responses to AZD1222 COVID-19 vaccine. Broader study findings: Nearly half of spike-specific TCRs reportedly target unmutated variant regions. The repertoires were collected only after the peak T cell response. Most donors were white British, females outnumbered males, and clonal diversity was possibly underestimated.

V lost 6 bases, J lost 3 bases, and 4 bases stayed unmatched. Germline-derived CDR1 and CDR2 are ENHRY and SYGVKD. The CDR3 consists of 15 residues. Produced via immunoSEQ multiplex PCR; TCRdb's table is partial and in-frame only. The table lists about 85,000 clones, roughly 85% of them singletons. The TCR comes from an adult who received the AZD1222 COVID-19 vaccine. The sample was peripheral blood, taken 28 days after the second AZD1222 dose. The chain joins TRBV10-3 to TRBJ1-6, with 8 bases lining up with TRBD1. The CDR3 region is CAIRQTGDYNSPLHF. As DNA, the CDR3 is TGTGCCATCAGGCAGACAGGGGACTATAATTCACCCCTCCACTTT.